A single sample gave rise to the 27 T cell receptor beta chains below, sequenced in a study of regulatory T cells in long-lasting Graves disease. Described time point: newly diagnosed GD, antithyroid drugs for less than 3 months. The authors made the TCR library using RNA they extracted from PBMCs. Arm-PCR of CDR3 regions and iRepertoire HTBI primers were the basis on which TCR beta libraries were built. MiXCR, run by TCRdb on the multiplex PCR reads, gives a single entry per CDR3 protein. This table has 360,000 or so distinct CDR3 sequences, about 10% appearing once. The data were also submitted as part of a second study, on T cells in Graves' hyperthyroidism and ophthalmopathy.

Sample: peripheral blood mononuclear cells (PBMCs), taken at new diagnosis, from a patient treated with antithyroid drugs. These receptors were collected from a woman aged 18-29 years with Graves disease.

Points on this clonotype: With a far larger clone one base away, a read error is the likely cause. The V gene is TRBV6-2 or TRBV6-3, the J gene TRBJ2-5, with 9 bases aligning to TRBD1. Germline CDR1 is MNHEY and CDR2 is SVGEGT. The CDR3 contains 16 residues. The trim removed 4 bases at V and 5 bases at J, leaving 11 bases unmatched. Here the CDR3 DNA reads TGTGCCAGCAGTTGCTCGGCAAACAGGGGGCCGGAGACCCAGTACTTC. Encoded protein: CASSCSANRGPETQYF.

The rearrangement joins TRBV4-1 to TRBJ2-1; 9 bases fit TRBD1. The length of the CDR3 is 19 residues. J gave up 7 bases and V 1 base, and 17 bases lay outside the gene matches. Per germline, CDR1 MGHRA and CDR2 YSYEKL. The CDR3 DNA reads TGCGCCAGCAGCCAAGGAAGTCAATCCGGGACAGGGATCAGGAATGAGCAGTTCTTC. Its translation: CASSQGSQSGTGIRNEQFF.

This clonotype was seen at least ten times. The genes are TRBV9 and TRBJ2-1, with TRBD2 as a possible D gene (6 bases). CDR1 and CDR2 (germline): SGDLS, YYNGEE. With 3 bases removed from V and 8 bases from J, the gap between germline ends came to 21 bases. The CDR3 is made up of 16 amino acids. CDR3 region: CASSAMAGKPVHEQFF. The DNA for the CDR3 is TGTGCCAGCAGCGCCATGGCGGGAAAACCTGTTCATGAGCAGTTCTTC. Full variable domain (outside the CDR3, taken from reference TRBV9 and TRBJ2-1): DSGVTQTPKHLITATGQRVTLRCSPRSGDLSVYWYQQSLDQGLQFLIQYYNGEERAKGNILERFSAQQFPDLHSELNLSSLELGDSALYFCASSAMAGKPVHEQFFGPGTRLTVL.

About this clonotype itself: Given a much more abundant clone one base away, this may be a read error. For the CDR3, the DNA is TGTGCCAGCAGCTCACTACAGGGGGCTGGATCACCCCTCGACTTT. It encodes CASSSLQGAGSPLDF. The chain joins TRBV7-8 to TRBJ1-6; TRBD1 matches at 9 bases. The CDR3 totals 15 residues. Germline CDR1 reads SGHVS; CDR2 reads FQNEAQ.

The table lists this clonotype with many counts. CDR3 in amino acids: CASSSGARVIQETQYF. CDR3 nucleotide sequence: TGTGCCAGCAGTAGTGGGGCGAGGGTCATACAAGAGACCCAGTACTTC. The chain uses TRBV28 and TRBJ2-5; D could derive from TRBD1 or TRBD2 (5 bases each). Germline loops: CDR1 MDHEN, CDR2 SYDVKM. This CDR3 has 16 amino acids. The V end was cut by 5 bases, the J end by 2 bases, with 18 bases between.

This clonotype was detected a few times. This chain links TRBV20-1 with TRBJ2-4; the D is unclear. Trimming pared 0 bases from V and 0 bases from J, leaving 9 bases between. There are 15 residues in the CDR3. From germline, CDR1 is DFQATT and CDR2 SNEGSKA (reference sequence). The CDR3: CSAREYPGAKNIQYF. The CDR3 coding sequence is TGCAGTGCTAGAGAATACCCCGGAGCCAAAAACATTCAGTACTTC.

This clonotype has ten or more counts. The V gene is TRBV5-1, the J gene TRBJ2-5; TRBD2 is a possible D gene (5 bases). V was trimmed by 2 bases and J by 2 bases, leaving 13 bases between them. Germline loops: CDR1 SGHRS, CDR2 YFSETQ. This CDR3 is built from 15 residues. The CDR3, as DNA: TGCGCCAGCAGCTTTTTGGGAGCGGTTCAAGAGACCCAGTACTTC. Residues: CASSFLGAVQETQYF.

This clonotype was counted at least ten times. The rearrangement links TRBV28 to TRBJ2-4; D uncertain. Germline CDR1 is MDHEN and CDR2 is SYDVKM. The CDR3 covers 15 residues. Trimming took off 5 bases at V and 1 base at J, with 12 bases between the two ends. The CDR3, as DNA: TGTGCCAGCAGTCCATCGGACCCGGCCAAAAACATTCAGTACTTC. Translated, it gives CASSPSDPAKNIQYF.

This clonotype was found many times. CDR3: CATSRDGEVLYEQYF. Written as DNA, the CDR3 is TGTGCCACCAGCAGAGATGGTGAAGTCCTCTACGAGCAGTACTTC. The V and J genes are TRBV15 and TRBJ2-7, with unresolved D. This CDR3 is built from 15 residues. V was shortened by 0 bases and J by 3 bases, with 12 bases between the two germline ends. Germline V gene sequence: CDR1 LNHNV, CDR2 YYDKDF (reference sequence).

This clonotype showed up many times. The chain links TRBV27 to TRBJ2-7; D not resolved. Germline V gene sequence: CDR1 MNHEY, CDR2 SMNVEV (reference sequence). The CDR3 is made up of 13 amino acids. Trimming cost V 5 bases and J 3 bases, with 11 bases left between them. CDR3 sequence (DNA): TGTGCCAGCAGTACGAGCGTCCTCTACGAGCAGTACTTC. It translates to CASSTSVLYEQYF.

Concerning this clonotype: It is likely a read error: a sequence one base away is far more abundant. The chain joins TRBV28 to TRBJ2-4, with a tentative D call TRBD2 (6 bases). The DNA matches TRBJ2-1 better at its end, which makes the J call doubtful. The CDR3 sequence is 17 residues long. Germline V CDR1 and CDR2: MDHEN, SYDVKM. The CDR3 sequence is CASSFGGVGSRYSEQFF. The DNA for the CDR3 is TGTGCCAGCAGTTTCGGGGGAGTGGGGAGTAGGTACAGTGAGCAGTTCTTC.

This clonotype came up many times. The chain joins TRBV12-3 or TRBV12-4 to TRBJ2-7; maybe TRBD1 (6 bases). This CDR3 spans 13 amino acids. V was trimmed by 5 bases and J by 2 bases, leaving 10 bases between them. The CDR3 nucleotides are TGTGCCAGCAGTCGTACAGGGCCCTACGAGCAGTACTTC. Its protein is CASSRTGPYEQYF.

This clonotype was seen a handful of times. The chain couples TRBV9 to TRBJ2-5; D might be TRBD2 (7 bases). Germline V gives CDR1 SGDLS, CDR2 YYNGEE. The CDR3 has 16 amino acids. V was pared by 5 bases and J by 3 bases, with 20 bases between. CDR3 sequence reads: CASSVRGGYPEETQYF. CDR3 DNA: TGTGCCAGCAGTGTAAGGGGGGGCTATCCTGAAGAGACCCAGTACTTC.

Ten or more counts support this clonotype. V and J are TRBV28 and TRBJ1-1; D is undetermined. CDR1 is MDHEN and CDR2 is SYDVKM in the germline V gene. The CDR3 has 11 amino acids. The V end lost 3 bases, the J end lost 7 bases, and 6 bases lay between the germline ends. CDR3 DNA: TGTGCCAGCAGTTTGACGGTTGAAGCTTTCTTT. This translates into CASSLTVEAFF.

This clonotype was recorded many times. The chain employs TRBV12-3 or TRBV12-4 and TRBJ1-1; D is possibly TRBD1 (5 bases). Trimming removed 5 bases from V and 2 bases from J, with 15 bases in between. The length of the CDR3 is 15 residues. The CDR3 reads CASSATVGVNTEAFF. CDR3 DNA sequence: TGTGCCAGCAGTGCCACCGTAGGGGTTAACACTGAAGCTTTCTTT.

At least ten counts were recorded for this clonotype. This chain connects TRBV6-9 to TRBJ1-1, with D perhaps matching TRBD1 (5 bases). V lost 3 bases, J lost 0 bases, and 26 bases lay in between. The CDR3 extends over 20 amino acids. Germline V gene data show CDR1 as MNHGY and CDR2 as SVAAGI. In nucleotides, the CDR3 is TGTGCCAGCAGTTACTCGAAAGCCACGACAGTTACTCTCATGAACACTGAAGCTTTCTTT. Its translation: CASSYSKATTVTLMNTEAFF.

There are many counts of this clonotype. The chain carries TRBV7-8 and TRBJ1-4, with 7 bases lining up with TRBD1. The CDR3 length is 16 residues. In germline, CDR1 is SGHVS, CDR2 FQNEAQ. The junction had 10 bases not matched to a gene; V was cut back by 1 base and J by 8 bases. This CDR3 is CASSLVGGELGEKLFF. For the CDR3, the DNA is TGTGCCAGCAGCTTAGTAGGGGGCGAATTAGGAGAAAAACTGTTTTTT.

This clonotype was recorded at least ten times. V usage is TRBV13 and J usage is TRBJ2-1; D is perhaps TRBD2 (6 bases). The ends were cut back, 8 bases at V and 8 bases at J, with 28 bases in the middle. Germline CDR1 and CDR2: PRHDT and FYEKMQ (reference sequence). CDR3 length: 17 amino acids. The CDR3 DNA is TGTGCCAGCTTCTGGGCAGCCGGGACCGGAGGGGCGTATGAGCAGTTCTTC. Translation gives CASFWAAGTGGAYEQFF.

The V and J genes are TRBV6-1 and TRBJ2-1, with D perhaps matching TRBD1 (5 bases). CDR1 MNHNS and CDR2 SASEGT come from the germline V gene. CDR3 length: 16 residues. Between the trimmed V and J ends, which lost 8 bases and 7 bases, there was a span of 24 bases. DNA for the CDR3: TGTGCCAGCGGCAGGGCACAGTCAGACGCATTAAATGAGCAGTTCTTC. Translation gives CASGRAQSDALNEQFF.

The rearrangement joins TRBV7-6 to TRBJ2-1, with TRBD2 as a possible D gene (6 bases). Germline V lookup: CDR1 SGHVS, CDR2 FNYEAQ. The CDR3 totals 15 residues. The V gene lost 3 bases and the J gene lost 1 base, with 10 bases spanning the gap. The CDR3 region is CASSFGAGSYNEQFF. DNA for the CDR3: TGTGCCAGCAGCTTTGGCGCGGGATCCTACAATGAGCAGTTCTTC.

This clonotype was seen many times. The chain combines TRBV7-9 with TRBJ2-3, with unresolved D. The germline gives CDR1 SEHNR, CDR2 FQNEAQ (reference sequence). The CDR3 contains 15 residues. V lost 3 bases, J lost 0 bases, and 10 bases lay in between. This CDR3 is CASSFWTTSTDTQYF. The CDR3 DNA reads as TGTGCCAGCAGCTTCTGGACGACCAGCACAGATACGCAGTATTTT.

This clonotype has ten or more counts. The rearrangement links TRBV7-2 to TRBJ1-1; D remains ambiguous. The germline V and J ends were trimmed by 7 bases and 1 base, with 10 bases remaining between them. This CDR3 is built from 13 residues. Looked up from germline, CDR1 is SGHTA and CDR2 is FQGNSA. DNA of the CDR3: TGTGCCAGCAACAGACACAGGAACACTGAAGCTTTCTTT. This sequence encodes CASNRHRNTEAFF.

This clonotype was recorded many times. The J gene is TRBJ2-3, the V gene TRBV6-1, with D perhaps matching TRBD1 or TRBD2 (5 bases each). CDR1 and CDR2 from the germline V gene are MNHNS and SASEGT. This CDR3 is built from 16 residues. Trimming removed 5 bases from V and 4 bases from J, with 19 bases in between. CDR3 loop: CASSPPLGVGADTQYF. CDR3 DNA: TGTGCCAGCAGTCCCCCTTTGGGGGTGGGCGCAGATACGCAGTATTTT.

The rearrangement joins TRBV29-1 to TRBJ2-7; 9 bases fit TRBD2. Germline V gene data show CDR1 as SQVTM and CDR2 as ANQGSEA. Germline trimming cut 3 bases from V and 5 bases from J; bases unmatched to any gene: 8. This CDR3 has 14 amino acids. This CDR3 reads CSVEWRGGHHEQYV. The DNA for the CDR3 is TGCAGCGTTGAGTGGCGGGGGGGCCACCACGAGCAGTACGTC.

This clonotype was found many times. The V and J genes are TRBV10-3 and TRBJ2-5; D perhaps matches TRBD1 (6 bases). The V and J ends lost 7 bases and 2 bases respectively, with 11 bases between them. This CDR3 is built from 13 residues. Germline CDR1 ENHRY, CDR2 SYGVKD. CDR3 amino acids: CAITGQQQETQYF. Written as DNA, the CDR3 is TGTGCCATCACCGGACAGCAACAAGAGACCCAGTACTTC.

This clonotype was seen at least ten times. The rearrangement links TRBV29-1 to TRBJ2-3; 12 bases are shared with TRBD2. The CDR3 totals 16 residues. V gave up 3 bases and J gave up 4 bases; unmatched junction bases: 8. Germline lookup yields CDR1 SQVTM and CDR2 ANQGSEA. The chain's CDR3 is CSVDGLAGGPPDTQYF. The CDR3 coding sequence is TGCAGCGTTGACGGCCTAGCGGGGGGGCCCCCAGATACGCAGTATTTT.

At least ten counts were recorded for this clonotype. V and J are TRBV20-1 and TRBJ1-1, with TRBD1 identical over 7 bases. Germline loops: CDR1 DFQATT, CDR2 SNEGSKA (reference sequence). The CDR3 consists of 11 residues. CDR3: CRGDRESEAFF. CDR3 nucleotide sequence: TGCAGGGGAGACAGGGAGTCTGAAGCTTTCTTT.